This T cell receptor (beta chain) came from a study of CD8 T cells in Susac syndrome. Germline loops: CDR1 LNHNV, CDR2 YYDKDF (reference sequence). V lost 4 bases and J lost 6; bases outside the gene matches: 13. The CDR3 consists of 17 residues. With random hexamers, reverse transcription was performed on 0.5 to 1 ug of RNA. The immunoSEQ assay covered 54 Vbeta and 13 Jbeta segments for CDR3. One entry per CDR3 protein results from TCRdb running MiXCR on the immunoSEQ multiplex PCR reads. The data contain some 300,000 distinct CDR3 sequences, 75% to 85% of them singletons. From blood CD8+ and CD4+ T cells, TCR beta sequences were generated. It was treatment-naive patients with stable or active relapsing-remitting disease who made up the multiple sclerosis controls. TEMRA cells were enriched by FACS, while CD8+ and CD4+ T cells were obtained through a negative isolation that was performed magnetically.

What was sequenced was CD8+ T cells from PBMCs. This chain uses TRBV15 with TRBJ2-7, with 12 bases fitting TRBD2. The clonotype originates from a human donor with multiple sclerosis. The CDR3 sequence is CATSTGPRLAGEGEQYF. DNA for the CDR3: TGTGCCACCAGCACTGGTCCGAGACTAGCGGGAGAAGGCGAGCAGTACTTC.